This TCR beta chain originates from a study of PD-1 blockade in classical Hodgkin lymphoma. Every single patient, without exception, relapsed after autologous stem cell transplantation, and brentuximab vedotin exposure varied. The CDR3 contains 13 residues. Per the germline V gene, CDR1 is SGHRS and CDR2 is YFSETQ. The V gene lost 4 bases and the J gene lost 5 bases, with 12 bases spanning the gap. Sequencing was performed with immunoSEQ multiplex PCR; in TCRdb, only in-frame clones are kept and a portion is missing. Of about 6,300 clones in the sample, around 83% were seen once. Overall study results and limits: CD4+ TCR diversity rose significantly by C4D1, and CD8+ TCR diversity did not. Newly diagnosed and completely responding patients shared comparable baseline diversity.

In regard to this clone: Its antigen is as yet unknown.

The specimen was peripheral blood mononuclear cells (PBMCs), collected before the second cycle of nivolumab. The chain has TRBV5-1 and TRBJ2-5, with a weak D call TRBD1 (6 bases). The clonotype originates from a human donor with classical Hodgkin lymphoma. The CDR3 is CASSNGQRETQYF. The CDR3 DNA reads as TGCGCCAGCAGCAACGGACAGAGGGAGACCCAGTACTTC.